These 26 T cell receptor beta chains originate from one sample sequenced in a study of blood T cell repertoires in COVID-19. The data were produced by immunoSEQ multiplex PCR, yet TCRdb's version contains in-frame clones alone and is incomplete. The sample comprises about 100,000 clones, approximately 80% of which are singletons, and approximately 9.9% rests with the top ten. The sequencing input was peripheral blood. These TCRs come from a man aged 55 to 70 with active or convalescent COVID-19.

The genes are TRBV28 and TRBJ1-2; 7 bases line up with TRBD1. The CDR3 is made up of 13 amino acids. Germline V lookup: CDR1 MDHEN, CDR2 SYDVKM. V lost 5 bases to trimming and J lost 2 bases; unmatched junction nucleotides: 2. For the CDR3, the DNA is TGTGCCAGCAGTGGGACAGTGAACTATGGCTACACCTTC. It translates to CASSGTVNYGYTF.

This clone has a single count. This chain joins TRBV5-1 and TRBJ2-2; TRBD1 agrees at 8 bases. There are 16 residues in the CDR3. Germline loops: CDR1 SGHRS, CDR2 YFSETQ. The J segment lost 6 bases and the V segment lost 4 bases, leaving 11 bases of the junction unmatched. The CDR3 here is CASSVTGDLVAGELFF. The DNA for the CDR3 is TGCGCCAGCAGCGTGACAGGGGATCTAGTCGCCGGGGAGCTGTTTTTT.

This clone came up once. This chain joins TRBV28 and TRBJ1-5, with D perhaps matching TRBD1 (5 bases). CDR3 size: 14 residues. The germline gives CDR1 MDHEN, CDR2 SYDVKM. V lost 5 bases, J lost 6 bases, and 14 bases lay in between. The CDR3: CASSLRDWGQPQHF. The CDR3 DNA sequence: TGTGCCAGCAGTCTCCGGGACTGGGGTCAGCCCCAGCATTTT. The whole variable domain, filled in from reference TRBV28 and TRBJ1-5, reads DVKVTQSSRYLVKRTGEKVFLECVQDMDHENMFWYRQDPGLGLRLIYFSYDVKMKEKGDIPEGYSVSREKKERFSLILESASTNQTSMYLCASSLRDWGQPQHFGDGTRLSIL.

The rearrangement uses TRBV6-5 and TRBJ1-1; unclear D gene. Trimming pared 6 bases from V and 0 bases from J, leaving 14 bases between. Germline V lookup: CDR1 MNHEY, CDR2 SVGAGI. This CDR3 region has 15 residues. The CDR3 DNA is TGTGCCAGCAGAGCCGCCGGGTCTTTGAACACTGAAGCTTTCTTT. Encoded protein: CASRAAGSLNTEAFF.

The chain recombines TRBV27 with TRBJ2-1; D remains ambiguous. CDR3 length: 12 amino acids. Looked up from germline, CDR1 is MNHEY and CDR2 is SMNVEV (reference sequence). Trimming took off 5 bases at V and 7 bases at J, with 9 bases between the two ends. CDR3 DNA: TGTGCCAGCAGTCACGAGGCGAATGAGCAGTTCTTC. Amino acid sequence: CASSHEANEQFF.

The chain uses TRBV28 and TRBJ1-2; D perhaps matches TRBD1 (5 bases). Germline CDR1 MDHEN, CDR2 SYDVKM. V gave up 6 bases and J gave up 8 bases, with 13 bases separating them. The CDR3 is 12 residues long. The CDR3 loop is CASSAGLMGYTF. DNA for the CDR3: TGTGCCAGCAGCGCAGGGTTAATGGGCTACACCTTC.

This clone was seen just once. The V call is TRBV2, the J call TRBJ1-1; maybe TRBD1 (5 bases). Germline CDR1 and CDR2: SNHLY and FYNNEI. The CDR3 has 14 amino acids. V lost 7 bases, J lost 6 bases, and 18 bases lay in between. CDR3 coding DNA: TGTGCCAGCATCACGACAGTGAGCTCCTCTGAAGCTTTCTTT. Protein: CASITTVSSSEAFF.

The rearrangement joins TRBV3-1 (or the pseudogene TRBV3-2) to TRBJ1-1; the D gene is possibly TRBD1 (6 bases). Looked up from germline, CDR1 is LGHDT and CDR2 is YNNKEL (reference sequence). The V end lost 1 base, the J end lost 1 base, and 10 bases lay between the germline ends. The CDR3 length is 15 residues. The CDR3 DNA sequence: TGTGCCAGCAGCCAAGGGGGACATAGGAACACTGAAGCTTTCTTT. Translated, it gives CASSQGGHRNTEAFF.

The sample holds a few counts of this clone. The chain carries TRBV27 and TRBJ1-5; TRBD1 matches at 9 bases. The CDR3 extends over 14 amino acids. Trimming at V came to 6 bases and at J to 4 bases, leaving 4 bases not matched to a gene. The germline CDR1 and CDR2 sequences are MNHEY and SMNVEV (reference sequence). CDR3 DNA: TGTGCCAGCAGGGGACAGGGTGGTAATCAGCCCCAGCATTTT. It codes for CASRGQGGNQPQHF.

V gene TRBV19 combines with J gene TRBJ1-2, with 7 bases aligning to TRBD1. The germline gives CDR1 LNHDA, CDR2 SQIVND (reference sequence). The CDR3 is 12 amino acids. V trimming: 6 bases; J trimming: 7 bases; junction bases outside the gene matches: 5. CDR3 loop: CASSGQAGGYTF. The CDR3 nucleotides are TGTGCCAGTAGCGGACAGGCAGGTGGCTACACCTTC.

The chain uses TRBV5-6 and TRBJ2-1; D is unclear. The V end was cut by 1 base, the J end by 6 bases, with 5 bases between. The CDR3 is made up of 12 amino acids. Germline values: CDR1 SGHDT, CDR2 YYEEEE. The CDR3 DNA follows: TGTGCCAGCAGCTTGATCTCCAATGAGCAGTTCTTC. It specifies CASSLISNEQFF.

The V and J genes are TRBV6-2 or TRBV6-3 and TRBJ2-2; TRBD1 matches at 10 bases. This CDR3 region has 18 residues. Germline loops: CDR1 MNHEY, CDR2 SVGEGT. J gave up 4 bases and V 6 bases, and 14 bases lay outside the gene matches. This CDR3 is CASSRTTPGQGSTGELFF. CDR3 DNA: TGTGCCAGCAGCCGCACTACTCCGGGACAGGGGAGCACCGGGGAGCTGTTTTTT.

The chain is built from TRBV28 and TRBJ2-3; 10 bases are a match to TRBD1. CDR1 and CDR2 (germline): MDHEN, SYDVKM. The CDR3 runs 16 residues. V shed 4 bases and J 4 bases; nucleotides not matched to a gene: 8. This CDR3 reads CASSSWGTGESDTQYF. For the CDR3, the DNA is TGTGCCAGCAGTTCTTGGGGGACAGGGGAATCAGATACGCAGTATTTT.

This rearrangement joins TRBV10-3 to TRBJ1-1, with 7 nucleotides matching TRBD1. Germline values: CDR1 ENHRY, CDR2 SYGVKD. With V trimmed by 2 bases and J by 0 bases, 6 bases remained unmatched. The CDR3 is 16 amino acids. The CDR3 sequence: CAISEPLDRMNTEAFF. The CDR3 DNA reads TGTGCCATCAGTGAGCCCTTGGACAGGATGAACACTGAAGCTTTCTTT.

The CDR3 bases are TGTGCCAGCAGTCCCGGGACAGGGATGGGGAACACTGAAGCTTTCTTT. Translating gives CASSPGTGMGNTEAFF. This chain uses TRBV2 with TRBJ1-1, with TRBD1 identical over 9 bases. This CDR3 is built from 16 residues. V lost 5 bases to trimming and J lost 1 base; unmatched junction nucleotides: 8. The germline CDR1 and CDR2 sequences are SNHLY and FYNNEI.

The chain joins TRBV2 to TRBJ1-5; the D gene is possibly TRBD1 (5 bases). The CDR3 sequence is 14 residues long. V lost 6 bases, J lost 4 bases, and 13 bases lay in between. Germline V lookup: CDR1 SNHLY, CDR2 FYNNEI. The CDR3, as DNA: TGTGCCAGCAGGAGGCAGGGCGGTAATCAGCCCCAGCATTTT. Its translation is CASRRQGGNQPQHF.

The rearrangement links TRBV5-4 to TRBJ2-3; TRBD2 matches 8 bases. The germline gives CDR1 SGHNT, CDR2 YYREEE (reference sequence). The CDR3 is 15 amino acids. V trimming: 5 bases; J trimming: 2 bases; junction bases outside the gene matches: 7. This CDR3 reads CASSPGLGYTDTQYF. CDR3 nucleotides: TGTGCCAGCAGTCCGGGACTAGGATACACAGATACGCAGTATTTT.

The chain has TRBV7-2 and TRBJ2-7, with TRBD2 as a possible D gene (6 bases). The CDR3 has 14 residues. Trimming removed 5 bases from V and 3 bases from J, with 14 bases in between. Per germline, CDR1 SGHTA and CDR2 FQGNSA. The CDR3 region has the DNA TGTGCCAGCAGCCCCGGGACTTGGGGCTACGAGCAGTACTTC. Its translation: CASSPGTWGYEQYF.

V and J are TRBV2 and TRBJ1-2, with TRBD1 matching over 7 bases. Germline CDR1 and CDR2: SNHLY and FYNNEI. The ends lost 2 bases at V and 8 bases at J; junction bases unmatched: 8. The CDR3 runs 14 residues. Written as DNA, the CDR3 is TGTGCCAGCAGTGAAAGGGCAGGGGGATTCGGCTACACCTTC. Translating gives CASSERAGGFGYTF. Full variable domain (rest looked up from reference TRBV2 and TRBJ1-2): EPEVTQTPSHQVTQMGQEVILRCVPISNHLYFYWYRQILGQKVEFLVSFYNNEISEKSEIFDDQFSVERPDGSNFTLKIRSTKLEDSAMYFCASSERAGGFGYTFGSGTRLTVV.

The rearrangement joins TRBV14 to TRBJ2-1; the D gene is possibly TRBD1 (6 bases). This CDR3 comprises 14 residues. With 0 bases removed from V and 11 bases from J, the gap between germline ends came to 14 bases. Germline CDR1 reads SGHDN; CDR2 reads FVKESK. The chain's CDR3 is CASSQEGGSRQQFF. The CDR3 coding sequence is TGTGCCAGCAGCCAAGAAGGGGGAAGCAGACAGCAGTTCTTC.

The rearrangement joins TRBV5-1 to TRBJ1-5, with a weak D call TRBD1 (6 bases). Per germline, CDR1 SGHRS and CDR2 YFSETQ. CDR3 size: 15 residues. V lost 0 bases to trimming and J lost 4 bases, with 11 bases between them. The CDR3 region has the DNA TGCGCCAGCAGCTTGGCCGGACAGCTAAATCAGCCCCAGCATTTT. Amino acid sequence: CASSLAGQLNQPQHF.

This chain connects TRBV19 to TRBJ1-2; D perhaps matches TRBD1 (5 bases). The CDR3 spans 15 residues. The germline CDR1 and CDR2 sequences are LNHDA and SQIVND (reference sequence). The V end was cut by 4 bases, the J end by 2 bases, with 14 bases between. CDR3 sequence: CASSSPGGTNYGYTF. In nucleotides, the CDR3 is TGTGCCAGTAGTAGTCCGGGGGGAACCAACTATGGCTACACCTTC.

This rearrangement joins TRBV5-6 to TRBJ2-3, with D perhaps matching TRBD1 (5 bases). Germline CDR1 is SGHDT and CDR2 is YYEEEE. The CDR3 has 15 residues. V dropped 1 base and J dropped 2 bases, with 11 bases sitting between them. Here the CDR3 DNA reads TGTGCCAGCAGCTTGTTGACAGTTCACACAGATACGCAGTATTTT. It yields the protein CASSLLTVHTDTQYF.

The rearrangement links TRBV3-1 (or the pseudogene TRBV3-2) to TRBJ1-1; weak D call: TRBD1 (6 bases). CDR3 size: 13 residues. The germline V and J ends were trimmed by 6 bases and 3 bases, with 11 bases remaining between them. CDR1 and CDR2 from the germline V gene are LGHDT and YNNKEL (reference sequence). CDR3 sequence reads: CASSFGQHTEAFF. CDR3 in DNA: TGTGCCAGCAGTTTCGGACAGCACACTGAAGCTTTCTTT.

DNA for the CDR3: TGTGCCAGCAGCACTATGAGGCCCCAGCATTTT. It is translated as CASSTMRPQHF. The chain carries TRBV28 and TRBJ1-5; D is unclear. Per the germline V gene, CDR1 is MDHEN and CDR2 is SYDVKM. Trimming stripped 6 bases from V and 9 bases from J, with 9 bases between. The CDR3 loop spans 11 amino acids.

The genes are TRBV3-1 (or the pseudogene TRBV3-2) and TRBJ2-1; 11 nucleotides align to TRBD2. The CDR3 runs to 15 residues. The trim removed 3 bases at V and 4 bases at J, leaving 2 bases unmatched. Germline CDR1 is LGHDT and CDR2 is YNNKEL (reference sequence). CDR3: CASSHGTSGYNEQFF. The CDR3 DNA is TGTGCCAGCAGCCACGGGACTAGCGGTTACAATGAGCAGTTCTTC.